The 4 T cell receptor beta chains given below trace back to one sample, sequenced in a study of T-cell reconstitution after alpha-beta-depleted transplantation in children. The authors prepared the TCRbeta library with unique molecular identifiers. In TCRdb, the PCR reads were re-called with MiXCR into one record per CDR3 protein. The sample carries around 600,000 distinct CDR3 sequences, more than 9% recorded once. Sample: PBMCs from the stem cell graft donor, taken from the stem cell graft. The source of these receptors is a human donor who donated a stem cell graft to a child with acute myeloid leukemia.

In its sample, this clonotype was seen many times. The CDR3 DNA follows: TGTGCCACCAGCAGAGATCTTGGGTATAGCGTCTACGAGCAGTACTTC. Translation: CATSRDLGYSVYEQYF. J is TRBJ2-7 and V is TRBV15, with D possibly TRBD2 on 5 matching bases. The V end was cut by 0 bases, the J end by 3 bases, with 15 bases between. The CDR3 totals 16 residues. CDR1 and CDR2 (germline): LNHNV, YYDKDF (reference sequence).

The chain recombines TRBV11-2 with TRBJ2-5; D may be TRBD2 (6 bases). Germline CDR1 SGHAT, CDR2 FQNNGV. Deletions cut 5 bases from V and 3 bases from J, with 28 bases between. The CDR3 has 19 amino acids. The CDR3 sequence is CASSPLPGLPEGGKETQYF. DNA of the CDR3: TGTGCCAGCAGCCCGCTCCCAGGGTTGCCGGAGGGCGGAAAAGAGACCCAGTACTTC.

This clonotype occurred many times. The chain uses TRBV7-3 and TRBJ2-7; D assignment may be TRBD1 or TRBD2 (5 bases each). The length of the CDR3 is 15 residues. Germline assignment: CDR1 SGHTA and CDR2 FQGTGA. The V end was cut by 2 bases, the J end by 0 bases, with 11 bases between. DNA of the CDR3: TGTGCCAGCAGCTTAGGGACCAGGCTCTCCTACGAGCAGTACTTC. It specifies CASSLGTRLSYEQYF.

This clonotype was observed a few times. The chain employs TRBV12-3 or TRBV12-4 and TRBJ2-7; 7 bases fit TRBD1. CDR3 length equals 14 residues. The trim removed 5 bases at V and 2 bases at J, leaving 6 bases unmatched. The CDR3, as DNA: TGTGCCAGCAGTGATCAGGGGGTAACCTACGAGCAGTACTTC. Its translation is CASSDQGVTYEQYF.